This TCR beta chain was obtained from a study of T cell repertoires in cytomegalovirus infection. In the study overall: Public TCR beta signatures indicated both CMV infection and matching HLA type.

The CDR3 runs to 15 residues. Germline CDR1 reads SEHNR; CDR2 reads FQNEAQ (reference sequence). TCRdb itself ran the reads through MiXCR, one entry per CDR3 protein. The sample has around 300,000 distinct CDR3 sequences, 25% seen once. Study observations and caveats: The study identified carriers of CMV plus the relevant HLA from cumulative public TCR beta family frequency. It was HLA-C-restricted CMV-specific TCR beta clonotypes that dominated the response ex vivo.

As concerns this clonotype: Its antigen is not identified. With a much larger clone just one base away, this may be a read error.

The material was cultured PBMCs, obtained from culture after CMV antigen stimulation. This TCR was recovered from a human donor in good health (CMV status not recorded). Some clones in this sample may be carry-over from other donors' samples. The chain links TRBV7-9 to TRBJ2-1; a weak D match, TRBD1 (5 bases). CDR3 sequence reads: CASSLGDSSYNELFF. CDR3 bases: TGTGCCAGCAGCTTAGGAGACAGTTCCTACAATGAGCTGTTCTTC.